One and the same sample provided the 11 T cell receptor beta chains below, sequenced in a study of Ad26.COV2.S vaccination and SARS-CoV-2 variants. The protocol was immunoSEQ multiplex PCR, while the TCRdb copy is restricted to in-frame clones and leaves out a portion. This sample has around 350,000 clones, with about 92% found just once. This sample comprised peripheral blood, obtained after recovery from COVID-19. Receptors were obtained from a human donor who had recovered from COVID-19.

This clone occurred once. The V and J genes are TRBV7-2 and TRBJ2-1; the D gene is possibly TRBD2 (5 bases). Between the trimmed V and J ends, which lost 5 bases and 0 bases, there was a span of 11 bases. In germline, CDR1 is SGHTA, CDR2 FQGNSA. This CDR3 contains 15 residues. This CDR3 is CASSRGSSSYNEQFF. The CDR3 bases are TGTGCCAGCAGCCGCGGGTCCAGCTCCTACAATGAGCAGTTCTTC.

V is TRBV12-3 or TRBV12-4 and J is TRBJ2-2; weak D call: TRBD1 (5 bases). This CDR3 is 13 amino acids long. Trimming removed 1 base at V and 7 bases at J, with 7 bases between. The CDR3 nucleotides read TGTGCCAGCAGTTTAGTAGGGGACGGGGAGCTGTTTTTT. This translates into CASSLVGDGELFF.

The rearrangement uses TRBV12-3 or TRBV12-4 and TRBJ2-3; no clear D. The germline V and J ends were trimmed by 4 bases and 5 bases, with 10 bases remaining between them. The length of the CDR3 is 13 residues. As DNA, the CDR3 is TGTGCCAGCAGTTCAAGTCAACAAGATACGCAGTATTTT. Translation: CASSSSQQDTQYF.

The chain couples TRBV5-1 to TRBJ2-5; 8 bases are a match to TRBD2. The CDR3 runs 14 residues. The V and J ends lost 0 bases and 5 bases, in that order; junction bases with no gene match: 3. Germline V gives CDR1 SGHRS, CDR2 YFSETQ. CDR3 loop: CASSLGTSWETQYF. CDR3 DNA: TGCGCCAGCAGCTTGGGGACTAGCTGGGAGACCCAGTACTTC.

The chain uses TRBV11-1 and TRBJ1-1, with D hard to call. The V and J ends lost 1 base and 3 bases respectively, with 6 bases between them. The CDR3 contains 13 residues. Per germline, CDR1 SGHAT and CDR2 FQDESV (reference sequence). The DNA for the CDR3 is TGTGCCAGCAGCTTAGAACGGTACACTGAAGCTTTCTTT. It yields the protein CASSLERYTEAFF. Using reference TRBV11-1 and TRBJ1-1 for the parts outside the CDR3, the full variable domain is EAEVAQSPRYKITEKSQAVAFWCDPISGHATLYWYRQILGQGPELLVQFQDESVVDDSQLPKDRFSAERLKGVDSTLKIQPAELGDSAMYLCASSLERYTEAFFGQGTRLTVV.

This clone was detected once. The same CDR3 arises from other DNA sequences in this sample as well. J is TRBJ2-3 and V is TRBV9, with a weak D call TRBD2 (6 bases). This CDR3 contains 14 residues. The germline V and J ends were trimmed by 2 bases and 0 bases, with 7 bases remaining between them. Germline V gene lookup returns CDR1 SGDLS and CDR2 YYNGEE. DNA for the CDR3: TGTGCCAGCAGCGTGGGGGGAAGCACAGATACGCAGTATTTT. This translates into CASSVGGSTDTQYF.

The chain couples TRBV2 to TRBJ2-1, with 10 bases matching TRBD1. The CDR3 runs 13 residues. Germline values: CDR1 SNHLY, CDR2 FYNNEI. Trimming cost V 8 bases and J 7 bases; bases outside gene matches: 5. The CDR3 bases are TGTGCCAGCCACGGGACAGGGGCTAATGAGCAGTTCTTC. Translated: CASHGTGANEQFF. Full variable domain (rest looked up from reference TRBV2 and TRBJ2-1): EPEVTQTPSHQVTQMGQEVILRCVPISNHLYFYWYRQILGQKVEFLVSFYNNEISEKSEIFDDQFSVERPDGSNFTLKIRSTKLEDSAMYFCASHGTGANEQFFGPGTRLTVL.

V is TRBV18 and J is TRBJ1-1; 8 positions match TRBD1. CDR3 size: 13 residues. V dropped 4 bases and J dropped 7; count of bases not matched to a gene: 5. Germline V lookup: CDR1 KGHSH, CDR2 LQKENI. The CDR3 DNA follows: TGTGCCAGCTCACAGGTACAGGGGGATGAAGCTTTCTTT. Translating it yields CASSQVQGDEAFF.

The chain is built from TRBV9 and TRBJ1-2; D perhaps matches TRBD1 (5 bases). Germline V gene data show CDR1 as SGDLS and CDR2 as YYNGEE. CDR3 size: 15 residues. The germline V and J ends were trimmed by 3 bases and 1 base, with 13 bases remaining between them. CDR3 sequence reads: CASSAPRGSNYGYTF. CDR3 nucleotides: TGTGCCAGCAGCGCTCCAAGGGGCAGTAACTATGGCTACACCTTC.

The CDR3 protein is CASCGNSNQPQHF. CDR3 nucleotides: TGTGCCAGCTGCGGGAATAGCAATCAGCCCCAGCATTTT. The chain couples TRBV18 to TRBJ1-5; the D is unclear. The ends were cut back, 7 bases at V and 0 bases at J, with 7 bases in the middle. The CDR3 extends over 13 amino acids. Germline CDR1 is KGHSH and CDR2 is LQKENI.

The chain is built from TRBV20-1 and TRBJ1-2; a possible D gene is TRBD1 (6 bases). This CDR3 is 15 amino acids long. Trimming removed 3 bases from V and 0 bases from J, with 14 bases in between. The germline gives CDR1 DFQATT, CDR2 SNEGSKA (reference sequence). In DNA form, the CDR3 reads TGCAGTGCTAGTCCAGGGGCTTCACCTAACTATGGCTACACCTTC. This sequence encodes CSASPGASPNYGYTF.